This T cell receptor (beta chain) originates from a study of T cell responses to AZD1222 COVID-19 vaccine. Libraries were prepared by immunoSEQ multiplex PCR; TCRdb keeps only in-frame clonotypes and omits some of them. The sample includes about 140,000 clones, approximately 92% of them seen just once. Study observations and caveats: Per reports, nearly half of all spike-specific TCRs target regions that are unmutated in variants. Repertoires in all cases were sampled only once the peak T cell response had passed.

Notes on this clone: Its specificity is unknown.

This receptor was identified in an adult in good health. Here the sequenced sample was peripheral blood, taken on day 0 of AZD1222 vaccination.

The CDR3 DNA is TGTGCCAGCAGTTACGACGGGTTGCTCTCCCAAGGCTACACCTTC. It encodes CASSYDGLLSQGYTF. The genes are TRBV6-5 and TRBJ1-2; D remains ambiguous. Germline V gives CDR1 MNHEY, CDR2 SVGAGI. Trimming shortened V by 2 bases and J by 8 bases, and 18 bases separated the two germline ends. The CDR3 contains 15 residues.